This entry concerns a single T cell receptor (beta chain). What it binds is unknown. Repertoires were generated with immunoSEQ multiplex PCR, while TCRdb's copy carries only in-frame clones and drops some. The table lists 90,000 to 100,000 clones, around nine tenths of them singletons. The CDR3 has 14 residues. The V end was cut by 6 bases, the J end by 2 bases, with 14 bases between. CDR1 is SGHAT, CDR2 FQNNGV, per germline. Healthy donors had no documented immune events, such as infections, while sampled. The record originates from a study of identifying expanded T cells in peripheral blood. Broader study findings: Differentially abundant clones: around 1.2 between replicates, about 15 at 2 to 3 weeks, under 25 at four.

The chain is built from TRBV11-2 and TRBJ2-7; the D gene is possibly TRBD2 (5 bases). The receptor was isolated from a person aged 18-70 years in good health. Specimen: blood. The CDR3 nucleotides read TGTGCCAGCAGTAGAACGGGAAGCCCCTACGAGCAGTACTTC. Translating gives CASSRTGSPYEQYF.